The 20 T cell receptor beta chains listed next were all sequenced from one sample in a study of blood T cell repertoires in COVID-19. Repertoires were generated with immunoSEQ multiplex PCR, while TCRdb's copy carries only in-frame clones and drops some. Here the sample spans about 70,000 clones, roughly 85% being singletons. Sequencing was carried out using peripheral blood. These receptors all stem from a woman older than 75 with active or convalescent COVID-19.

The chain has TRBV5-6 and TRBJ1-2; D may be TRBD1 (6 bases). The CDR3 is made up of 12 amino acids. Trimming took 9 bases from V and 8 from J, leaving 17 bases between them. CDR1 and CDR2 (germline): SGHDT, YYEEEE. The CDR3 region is CATTTGLGGYTF. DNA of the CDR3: TGTGCCACCACTACAGGGTTGGGAGGCTACACCTTC.

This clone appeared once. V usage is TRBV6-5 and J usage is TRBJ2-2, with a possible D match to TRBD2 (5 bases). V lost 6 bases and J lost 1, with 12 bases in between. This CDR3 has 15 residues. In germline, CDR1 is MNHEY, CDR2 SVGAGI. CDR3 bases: TGTGCCAGCAGCCGGCGGGCGGTGAACACCGGGGAGCTGTTTTTT. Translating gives CASSRRAVNTGELFF.

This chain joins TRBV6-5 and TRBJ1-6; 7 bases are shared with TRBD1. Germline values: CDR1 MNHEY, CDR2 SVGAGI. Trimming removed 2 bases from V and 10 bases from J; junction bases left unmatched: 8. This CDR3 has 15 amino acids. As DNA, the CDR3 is TGTGCCAGCAGTTACGAGACAGGGTTTGGGTCACCCCTCCACTTT. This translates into CASSYETGFGSPLHF.

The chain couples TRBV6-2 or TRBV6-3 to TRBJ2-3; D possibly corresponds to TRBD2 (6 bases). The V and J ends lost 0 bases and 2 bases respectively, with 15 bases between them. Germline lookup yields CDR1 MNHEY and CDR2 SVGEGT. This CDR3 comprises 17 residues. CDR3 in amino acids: CASSYSLSGTPTDTQYF. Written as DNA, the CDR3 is TGTGCCAGCAGTTACTCTCTTAGCGGAACTCCCACAGATACGCAGTATTTT.

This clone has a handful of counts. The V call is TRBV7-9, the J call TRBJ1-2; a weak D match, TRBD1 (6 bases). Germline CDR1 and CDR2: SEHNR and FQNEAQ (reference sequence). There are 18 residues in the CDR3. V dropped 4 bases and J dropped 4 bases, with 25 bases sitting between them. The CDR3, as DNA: TGTGCCAGCAGCTCCGGCCAGGGGTCGGGCAGGGCTGGCTATGGCTACACCTTC. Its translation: CASSSGQGSGRAGYGYTF.

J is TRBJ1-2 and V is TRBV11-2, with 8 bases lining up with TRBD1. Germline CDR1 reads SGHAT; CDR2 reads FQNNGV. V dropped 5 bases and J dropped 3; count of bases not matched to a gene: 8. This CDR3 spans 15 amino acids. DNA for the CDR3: TGTGCCAGCAGCCCCGTCAGGGGGCGGGACTATGGCTACACCTTC. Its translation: CASSPVRGRDYGYTF.

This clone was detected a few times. The CDR3 sequence is CASSLQGMFRYTF. The CDR3 bases are TGTGCCAGCAGCTTACAGGGAATGTTTCGCTACACCTTC. V and J are TRBV13 and TRBJ1-2; the D gene is possibly TRBD1 (5 bases). Germline assignment: CDR1 PRHDT and CDR2 FYEKMQ (reference sequence). V lost 2 bases, J lost 9 bases, and 13 bases lay in between. CDR3 length: 13 residues. Variable domain in full (rest from reference TRBV13 and TRBJ1-2): AAGVIQSPRHLIKEKRETATLKCYPIPRHDTVYWYQQGPGQDPQFLISFYEKMQSDKGSIPDRFSAQQFSDYHSELNMSSLELGDSALYFCASSLQGMFRYTFGSGTRLTVV.

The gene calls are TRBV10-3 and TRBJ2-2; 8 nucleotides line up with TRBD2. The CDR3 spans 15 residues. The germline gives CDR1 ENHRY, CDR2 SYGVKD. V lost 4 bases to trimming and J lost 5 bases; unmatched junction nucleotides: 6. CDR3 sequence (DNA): TGTGCCATCAGTGCCGGGACTAGTATGACCGGGGAGCTGTTTTTT. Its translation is CAISAGTSMTGELFF.

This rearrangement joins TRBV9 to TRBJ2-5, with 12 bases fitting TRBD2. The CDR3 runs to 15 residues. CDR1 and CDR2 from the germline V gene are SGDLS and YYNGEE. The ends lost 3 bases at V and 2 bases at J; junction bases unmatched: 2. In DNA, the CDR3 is TGTGCCAGCAGCGCAGGACTAGCGGGGCAAGAGACCCAGTACTTC. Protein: CASSAGLAGQETQYF.

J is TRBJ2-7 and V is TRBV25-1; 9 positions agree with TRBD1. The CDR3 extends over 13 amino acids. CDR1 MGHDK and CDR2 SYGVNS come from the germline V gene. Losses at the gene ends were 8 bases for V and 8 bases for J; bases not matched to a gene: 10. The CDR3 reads CASGYRDREKQYF. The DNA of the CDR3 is TGTGCCAGCGGGTACCGGGACAGGGAAAAGCAGTACTTC.

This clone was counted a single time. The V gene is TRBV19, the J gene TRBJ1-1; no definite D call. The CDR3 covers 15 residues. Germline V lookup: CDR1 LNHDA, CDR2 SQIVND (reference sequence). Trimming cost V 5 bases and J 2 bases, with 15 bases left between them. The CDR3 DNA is TGTGCCAGTAGTGCCTCTCCACGGGATAACACTGAAGCTTTCTTT. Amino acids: CASSASPRDNTEAFF.

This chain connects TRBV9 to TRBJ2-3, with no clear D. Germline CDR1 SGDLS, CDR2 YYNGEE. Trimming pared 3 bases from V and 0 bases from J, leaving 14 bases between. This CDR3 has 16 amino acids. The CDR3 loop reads CASSEYGTYSTDTQYF. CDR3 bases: TGTGCCAGCAGCGAGTATGGTACTTATAGCACAGATACGCAGTATTTT.

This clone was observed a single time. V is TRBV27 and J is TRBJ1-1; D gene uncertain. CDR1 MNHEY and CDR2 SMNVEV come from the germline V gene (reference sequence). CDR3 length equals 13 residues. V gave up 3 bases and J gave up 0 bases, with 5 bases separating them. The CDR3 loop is CASSLRLNTEAFF. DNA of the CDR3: TGTGCCAGCAGTTTGAGGTTGAACACTGAAGCTTTCTTT.

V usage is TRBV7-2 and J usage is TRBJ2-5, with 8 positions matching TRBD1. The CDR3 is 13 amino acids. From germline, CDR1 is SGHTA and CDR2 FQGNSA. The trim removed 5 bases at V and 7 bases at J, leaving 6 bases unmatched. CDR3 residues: CASSQDRAATQYF. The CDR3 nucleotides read TGTGCCAGCAGCCAGGACAGGGCGGCGACCCAGTACTTC.

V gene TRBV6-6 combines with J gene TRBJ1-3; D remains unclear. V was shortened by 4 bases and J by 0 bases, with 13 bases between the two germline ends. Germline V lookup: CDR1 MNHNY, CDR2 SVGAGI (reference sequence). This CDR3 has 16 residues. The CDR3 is CASSLGRSSSGNTIYF. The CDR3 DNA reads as TGTGCCAGCAGTTTGGGCAGGTCGAGCTCTGGAAACACCATATATTTT.

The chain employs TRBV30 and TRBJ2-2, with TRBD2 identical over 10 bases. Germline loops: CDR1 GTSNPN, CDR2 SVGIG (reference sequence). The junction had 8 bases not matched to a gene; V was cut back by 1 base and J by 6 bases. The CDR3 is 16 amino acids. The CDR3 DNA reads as TGTGCCTGGAGTGGAGCGGGGGGGCTTGCGGCCGGGGAGCTGTTTTTT. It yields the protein CAWSGAGGLAAGELFF. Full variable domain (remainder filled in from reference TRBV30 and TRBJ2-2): SQTIHQWPATLVQPVGSPLSLECTVEGTSNPNLYWYRQAAGRGLQLLFYSVGIGQISSEVPQNLSASRPQDRQFILSSKKLLLSDSGFYLCAWSGAGGLAAGELFFGEGSRLTVL.

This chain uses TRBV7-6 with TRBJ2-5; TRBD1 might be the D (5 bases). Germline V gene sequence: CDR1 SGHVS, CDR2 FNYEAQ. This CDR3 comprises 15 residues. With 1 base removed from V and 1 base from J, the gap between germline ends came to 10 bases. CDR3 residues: CASSLEIGAQETQYF. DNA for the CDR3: TGTGCCAGCAGCTTAGAAATAGGGGCCCAAGAGACCCAGTACTTC. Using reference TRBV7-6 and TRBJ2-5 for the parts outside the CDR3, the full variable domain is GAGVSQSPRYKVTKRGQDVALRCDPISGHVSLYWYRQALGQGPEFLTYFNYEAQQDKSGLPNDRFSAERPEGSISTLTIQRTEQRDSAMYRCASSLEIGAQETQYFGPGTRLLVL.

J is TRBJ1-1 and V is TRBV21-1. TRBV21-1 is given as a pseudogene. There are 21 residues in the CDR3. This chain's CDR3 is CASSNPPLRRGEGRLNTEAFF. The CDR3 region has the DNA TGTGCCAGCAGCAATCCCCCCCTTCGGAGGGGGGAGGGTCGGCTGAACACTGAAGCTTTCTTT.

CDR3 in DNA: TGTGCCAGCAGCTTGAACGGGAACCCTGGGTCCTACGAGCAGTACTTC. Protein product: CASSLNGNPGSYEQYF. This sequence joins TRBV5-6 and TRBJ2-7, with D possibly being TRBD2 (5 bases). This CDR3 contains 16 residues. V shed 1 base and J shed 1 base, with 15 bases lying between them. CDR1 is SGHDT and CDR2 is YYEEEE in the germline V gene.

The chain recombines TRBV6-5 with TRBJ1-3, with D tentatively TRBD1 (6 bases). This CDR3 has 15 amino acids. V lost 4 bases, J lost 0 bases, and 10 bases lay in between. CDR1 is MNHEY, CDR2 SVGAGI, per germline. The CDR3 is CASSSRDTSGNTIYF. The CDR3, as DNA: TGTGCCAGCAGTTCCCGGGACACCTCTGGAAACACCATATATTTT.